This T cell receptor beta chain was sequenced in a study of memory CD4+ T cells and cytomegalovirus serostatus. Study overall: Of the healthy Belgian adults, 8 to 10 were CMV seropositive and around 22 seronegative.

Germline V lookup: CDR1 SEHNR, CDR2 FQNEAQ (reference sequence). The V gene lost 1 base and the J gene lost 8 bases, with 14 bases spanning the gap. The CDR3 consists of 15 residues. Clones were sequenced by immunoSEQ multiplex PCR, and TCRdb holds only the in-frame ones, with some missing. The sample shows tens of thousands of clones, about 80% of them seen only once. This clone appeared a few times. What it binds is unknown. The sort gate was single viable CD3+CD4+CD8-CD45RO+ cells for memory CD4+ T cells. Serum IgG to CMV pp150, pp28, p38 and p52 defined serostatus. Points from the study as a whole: A US-trained random forest predicted CMV serostatus with median AUC around 0.93.

Sample: memory CD4+ T cells from blood. V is TRBV7-9 and J is TRBJ1-4; perhaps TRBD1 as D (5 bases). This clonotype was sampled from an adult in good health and CMV-seronegative. DNA for the CDR3: TGTGCCAGCAGCTTAGGAGGCGGATGGGGGGAAAAACTGTTTTTT. This sequence encodes CASSLGGGWGEKLFF.